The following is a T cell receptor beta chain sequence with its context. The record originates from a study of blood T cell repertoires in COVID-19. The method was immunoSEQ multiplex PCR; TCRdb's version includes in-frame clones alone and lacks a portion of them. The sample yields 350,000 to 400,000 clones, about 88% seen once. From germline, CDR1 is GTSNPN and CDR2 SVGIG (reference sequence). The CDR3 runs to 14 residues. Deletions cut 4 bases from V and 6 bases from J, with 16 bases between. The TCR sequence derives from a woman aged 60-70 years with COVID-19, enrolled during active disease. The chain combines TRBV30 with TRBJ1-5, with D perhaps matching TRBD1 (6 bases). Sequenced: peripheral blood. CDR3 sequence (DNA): TGTGCCTGGACCAAGGGAAGGGGGGGTCAGCCCCAGCATTTT. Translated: CAWTKGRGGQPQHF. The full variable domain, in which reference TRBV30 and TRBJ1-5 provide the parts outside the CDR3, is SQTIHQWPATLVQPVGSPLSLECTVEGTSNPNLYWYRQAAGRGLQLLFYSVGIGQISSEVPQNLSASRPQDRQFILSSKKLLLSDSGFYLCAWTKGRGGQPQHFGDGTRLSIL.